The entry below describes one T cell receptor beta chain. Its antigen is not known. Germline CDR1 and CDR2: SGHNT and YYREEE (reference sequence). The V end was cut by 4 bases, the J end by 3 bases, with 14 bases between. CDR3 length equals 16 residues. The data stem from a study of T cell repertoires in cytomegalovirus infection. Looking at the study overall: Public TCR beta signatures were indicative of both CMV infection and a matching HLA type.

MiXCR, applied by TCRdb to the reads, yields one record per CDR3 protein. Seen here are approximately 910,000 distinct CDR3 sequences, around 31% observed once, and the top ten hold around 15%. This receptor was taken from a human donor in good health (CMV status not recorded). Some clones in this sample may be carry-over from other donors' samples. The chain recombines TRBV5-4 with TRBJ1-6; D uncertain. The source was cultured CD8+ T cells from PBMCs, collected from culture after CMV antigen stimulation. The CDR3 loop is CASSRAGRDYNSPLHF. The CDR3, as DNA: TGTGCCAGCAGCCGTGCGGGTAGAGACTATAATTCACCCCTCCACTTT.